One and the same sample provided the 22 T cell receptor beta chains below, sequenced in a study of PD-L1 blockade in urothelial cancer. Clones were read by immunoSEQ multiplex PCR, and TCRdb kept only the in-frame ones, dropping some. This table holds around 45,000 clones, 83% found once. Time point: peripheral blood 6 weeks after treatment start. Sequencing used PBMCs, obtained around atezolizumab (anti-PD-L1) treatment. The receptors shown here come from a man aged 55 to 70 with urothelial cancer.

In DNA, the CDR3 is TGTGCCTGGGGGCAGGGTTCAGAGACCCAGTACTTC. This sequence encodes CAWGQGSETQYF. The chain joins TRBV30 to TRBJ2-5, with a tentative D call TRBD1 (5 bases). CDR1 is GTSNPN, CDR2 SVGIG, per germline (reference sequence). V was trimmed by 5 bases and J by 4 bases, leaving 11 bases between them. CDR3 length: 12 residues.

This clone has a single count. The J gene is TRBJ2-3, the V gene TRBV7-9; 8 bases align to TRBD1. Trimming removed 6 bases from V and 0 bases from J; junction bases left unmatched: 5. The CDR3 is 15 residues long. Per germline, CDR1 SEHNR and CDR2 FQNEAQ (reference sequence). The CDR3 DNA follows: TGTGCCAGCAGAGATCAGGGGGCTAGCACAGATACGCAGTATTTT. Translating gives CASRDQGASTDTQYF.

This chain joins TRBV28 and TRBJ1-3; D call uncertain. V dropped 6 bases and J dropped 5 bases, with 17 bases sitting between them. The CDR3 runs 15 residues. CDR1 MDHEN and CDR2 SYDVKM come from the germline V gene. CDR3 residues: CASSRTLNLRNTIYF. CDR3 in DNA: TGTGCCAGCAGCCGCACTTTGAATCTCCGAAACACCATATATTTT.

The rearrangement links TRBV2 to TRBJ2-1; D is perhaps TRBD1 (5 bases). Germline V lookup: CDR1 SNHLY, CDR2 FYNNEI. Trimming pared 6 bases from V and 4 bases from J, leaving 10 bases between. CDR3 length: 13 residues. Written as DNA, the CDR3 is TGTGCCAGCAGCGCCGACAGATACAATGAGCAGTTCTTC. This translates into CASSADRYNEQFF.

CDR3 amino acids: CASSPGAYNEQFF. In DNA, the CDR3 is TGTGCCAGCAGTCCTGGAGCATACAATGAGCAGTTCTTC. The rearrangement joins TRBV27 to TRBJ2-1; D is unresolved. Germline CDR1 is MNHEY and CDR2 is SMNVEV (reference sequence). The CDR3 is 13 residues long. V lost 5 bases and J lost 4, with 9 bases in between.

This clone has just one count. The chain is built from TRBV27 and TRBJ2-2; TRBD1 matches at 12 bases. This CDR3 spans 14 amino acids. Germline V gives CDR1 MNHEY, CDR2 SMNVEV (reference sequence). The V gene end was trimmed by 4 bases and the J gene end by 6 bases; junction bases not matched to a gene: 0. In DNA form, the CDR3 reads TGTGCCAGCAGTTGGGACAGGGGGCCCGGGGAGCTGTTTTTT. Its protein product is CASSWDRGPGELFF.

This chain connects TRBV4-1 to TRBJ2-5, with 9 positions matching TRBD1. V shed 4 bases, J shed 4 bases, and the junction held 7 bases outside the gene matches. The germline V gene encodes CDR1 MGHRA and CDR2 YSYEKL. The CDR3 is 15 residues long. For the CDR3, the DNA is TGCGCCAGCAGCCTCTCCGGGACAGGGAGAGAGACCCAGTACTTC. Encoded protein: CASSLSGTGRETQYF.

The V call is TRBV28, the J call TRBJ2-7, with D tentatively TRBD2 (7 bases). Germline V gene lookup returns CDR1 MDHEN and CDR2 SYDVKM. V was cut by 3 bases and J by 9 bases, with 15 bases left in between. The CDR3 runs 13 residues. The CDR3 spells CASSFRTGRGQYF. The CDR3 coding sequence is TGTGCCAGCAGTTTCCGTACAGGGAGGGGGCAGTACTTC.

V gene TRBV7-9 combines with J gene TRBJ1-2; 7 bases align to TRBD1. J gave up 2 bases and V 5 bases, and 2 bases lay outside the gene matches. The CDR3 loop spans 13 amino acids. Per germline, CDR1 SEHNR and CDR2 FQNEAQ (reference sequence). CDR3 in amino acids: CASSRGQNYGYTF. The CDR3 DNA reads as TGTGCCAGCAGCCGGGGACAGAACTATGGCTACACCTTC.

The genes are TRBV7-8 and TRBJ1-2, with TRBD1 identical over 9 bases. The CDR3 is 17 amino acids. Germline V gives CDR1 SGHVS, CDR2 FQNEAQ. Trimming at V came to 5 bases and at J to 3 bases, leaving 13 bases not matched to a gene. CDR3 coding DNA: TGTGCCAGCAGCCTCCACCCCCGGGACAGGGCATACTATGGCTACACCTTC. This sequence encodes CASSLHPRDRAYYGYTF.

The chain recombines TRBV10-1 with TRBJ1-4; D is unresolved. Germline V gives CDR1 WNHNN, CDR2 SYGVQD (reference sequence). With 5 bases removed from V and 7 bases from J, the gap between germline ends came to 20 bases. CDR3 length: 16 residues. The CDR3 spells CASSPRAPGRVEKLFF. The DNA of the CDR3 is TGCGCCAGCAGTCCTCGGGCCCCCGGGAGGGTTGAAAAACTGTTTTTT.

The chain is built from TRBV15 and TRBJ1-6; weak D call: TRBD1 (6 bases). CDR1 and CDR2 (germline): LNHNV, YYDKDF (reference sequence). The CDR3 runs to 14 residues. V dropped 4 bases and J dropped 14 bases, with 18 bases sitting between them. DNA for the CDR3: TGTGCCACCAGCACCCGGGACACCCTCAAATCCCTCCACTTT. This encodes CATSTRDTLKSLHF.

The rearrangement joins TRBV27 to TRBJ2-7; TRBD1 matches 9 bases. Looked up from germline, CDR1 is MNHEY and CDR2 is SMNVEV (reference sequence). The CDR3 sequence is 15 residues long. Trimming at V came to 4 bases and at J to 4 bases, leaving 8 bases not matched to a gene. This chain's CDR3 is CASSSTGGARYEQYF. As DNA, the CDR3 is TGTGCCAGCAGTTCCACAGGGGGCGCCCGGTACGAGCAGTACTTC.

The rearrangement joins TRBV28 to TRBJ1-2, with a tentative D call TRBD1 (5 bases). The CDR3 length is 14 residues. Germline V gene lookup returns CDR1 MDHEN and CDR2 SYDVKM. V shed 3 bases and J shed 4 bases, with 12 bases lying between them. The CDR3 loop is CASSFIGDSYGYTF. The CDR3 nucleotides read TGTGCCAGCAGTTTTATAGGAGACAGCTATGGCTACACCTTC.

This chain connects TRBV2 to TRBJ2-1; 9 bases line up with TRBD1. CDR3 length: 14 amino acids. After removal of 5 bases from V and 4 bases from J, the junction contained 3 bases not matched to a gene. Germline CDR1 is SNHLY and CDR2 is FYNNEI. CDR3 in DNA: TGTGCCAGCAGTTGGGGGACAGGGTACAATGAGCAGTTCTTC. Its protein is CASSWGTGYNEQFF.

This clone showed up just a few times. DNA for the CDR3: TGTGCCAGTAGTATCAGGGGCTCGCCCCAGCATTTT. Translated, it gives CASSIRGSPQHF. The chain couples TRBV19 to TRBJ1-5; a weak D match, TRBD1 (6 bases). CDR3 size: 12 residues. Germline CDR1 LNHDA, CDR2 SQIVND (reference sequence). Trimming took 3 bases from V and 9 from J, leaving 9 bases between them.

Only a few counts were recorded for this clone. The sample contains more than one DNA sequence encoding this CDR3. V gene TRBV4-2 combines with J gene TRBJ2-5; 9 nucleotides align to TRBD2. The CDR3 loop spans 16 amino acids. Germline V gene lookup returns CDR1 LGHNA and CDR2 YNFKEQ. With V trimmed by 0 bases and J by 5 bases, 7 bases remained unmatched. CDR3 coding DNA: TGTGCCAGCAGCCAAGAAGGCGGGGGGGCCCGGGAGACCCAGTACTTC. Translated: CASSQEGGGARETQYF.

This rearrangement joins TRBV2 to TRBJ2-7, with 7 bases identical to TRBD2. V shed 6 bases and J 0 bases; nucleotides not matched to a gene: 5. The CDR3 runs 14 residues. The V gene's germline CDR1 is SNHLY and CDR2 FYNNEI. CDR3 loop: CASRRGGGSYEQYF. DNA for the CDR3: TGTGCCAGCAGGAGGGGCGGGGGCTCCTACGAGCAGTACTTC.

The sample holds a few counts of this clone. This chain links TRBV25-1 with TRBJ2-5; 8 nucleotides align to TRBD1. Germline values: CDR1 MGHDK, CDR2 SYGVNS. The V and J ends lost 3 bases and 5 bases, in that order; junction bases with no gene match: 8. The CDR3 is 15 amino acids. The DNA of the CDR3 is TGTGCCAGCAGTGATGGACAGGGTGGCGGGGAGACCCAGTACTTC. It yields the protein CASSDGQGGGETQYF.

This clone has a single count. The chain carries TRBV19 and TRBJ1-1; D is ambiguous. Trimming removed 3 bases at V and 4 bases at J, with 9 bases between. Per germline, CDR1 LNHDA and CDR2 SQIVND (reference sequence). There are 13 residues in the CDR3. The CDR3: CASSMGGITEAFF. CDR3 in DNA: TGTGCCAGTAGTATGGGAGGGATCACTGAAGCTTTCTTT.

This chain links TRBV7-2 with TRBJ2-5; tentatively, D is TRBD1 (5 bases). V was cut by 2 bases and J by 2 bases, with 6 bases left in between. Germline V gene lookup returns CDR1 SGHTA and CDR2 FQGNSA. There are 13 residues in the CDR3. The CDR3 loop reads CASSLQGQETQYF. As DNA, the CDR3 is TGTGCCAGCAGCTTACAGGGTCAAGAGACCCAGTACTTC.

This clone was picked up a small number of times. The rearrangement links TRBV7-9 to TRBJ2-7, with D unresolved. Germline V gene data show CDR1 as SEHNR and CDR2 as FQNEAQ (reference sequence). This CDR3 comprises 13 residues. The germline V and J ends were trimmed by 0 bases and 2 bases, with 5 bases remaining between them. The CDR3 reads CASSLAGPYEQYF. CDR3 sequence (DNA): TGTGCCAGCAGCTTAGCCGGTCCCTACGAGCAGTACTTC.